This paragraph reports one TCR beta chain. This entry comes from a study of blood T cell repertoires in COVID-19. Assay: immunoSEQ multiplex PCR; the TCRdb copy retains only in-frame clones and omits some. The table lists 200,000 to 300,000 clones, about 89% of them singletons, with under 3% in the top ten. CDR1 SGHDN and CDR2 FVKESK come from the germline V gene. This CDR3 has 16 amino acids. The germline V and J ends were trimmed by 0 bases and 4 bases, with 16 bases remaining between them. What was sequenced was PBMCs or T cells enriched from blood (not recorded which). This chain joins TRBV14 and TRBJ2-7; D is possibly TRBD2 (5 bases). The clonotype originates from a young woman who had recovered from COVID-19. DNA for the CDR3: TGTGCCAGCAGCCAAGACATGAGAGGGAGAAGGTACGAGCAGTACTTC. Residues: CASSQDMRGRRYEQYF.